This T cell receptor beta chain was obtained from a study of blood T cell repertoires in COVID-19. Study overall: Specimens from acute and convalescent COVID-19 originated in the United States, Italy and Spain.

Per the authors' pipeline: Amplification with reference gene primers provided the estimates of nucleated cell counts. The method was immunoSEQ multiplex PCR; TCRdb's version includes in-frame clones alone and lacks a portion of them. The D gene and trimming were derived from the DNA, and the V and J assignments and clone size from that table. This sample has 400,000 to 500,000 clones, with roughly 88% found just once. In germline, CDR1 is SGHRS, CDR2 YFSETQ. Trimming at V came to 7 bases and at J to 7 bases, leaving 15 bases not matched to a gene. The CDR3 totals 15 residues. The V call is TRBV5-1, the J call TRBJ2-7, with 9 positions matching TRBD1. The material sequenced was PBMCs or T cells enriched from blood (not recorded which). The sequence was collected from a young woman who had been exposed to COVID-19. The CDR3 protein is CASRLGQGRADEQYF. The DNA of the CDR3 is TGCGCCAGCCGACTAGGACAGGGGCGAGCAGATGAGCAGTACTTC.